The 28 T cell receptor beta chains in this list originate from one sample, sequenced in a study of blood T cell repertoires in COVID-19. This table comes from immunoSEQ multiplex PCR, and its TCRdb copy is limited to in-frame clones, with some not included. The table shows about 180,000 clones, with around 80% occurring only once. Sequenced: peripheral blood. These receptors came from a man aged 70 or older with active or convalescent COVID-19.

Only a few counts were recorded for this clone. The chain couples TRBV11-2 to TRBJ1-1; D possibly corresponds to TRBD1 (6 bases). Per the germline V gene, CDR1 is SGHAT and CDR2 is FQNNGV. Trimming took off 0 bases at V and 1 base at J, with 9 bases between the two ends. This CDR3 spans 15 amino acids. CDR3 sequence reads: CASSLEGQANTEAFF. In DNA, the CDR3 is TGTGCCAGCAGCTTAGAGGGACAAGCGAACACTGAAGCTTTCTTT.

V gene TRBV5-8 combines with J gene TRBJ2-7; D gene unclear. This CDR3 region has 14 residues. Germline-derived CDR1 and CDR2 are SGHTS and YDEGEE. With 4 bases removed from V and 2 bases from J, the gap between germline ends came to 13 bases. The CDR3 is CASSPAGSPYEQYF. DNA of the CDR3: TGTGCCAGCAGCCCCGCCGGTAGCCCCTACGAGCAGTACTTC.

This clone showed up just once. The genes are TRBV2 and TRBJ1-1; TRBD1 matches 7 bases. Germline V gene lookup returns CDR1 SNHLY and CDR2 FYNNEI. After removal of 4 bases from V and 0 bases from J, the junction contained 2 bases not matched to a gene. The CDR3 runs 14 residues. CDR3 nucleotide sequence: TGTGCCAGCAGTGGGACAGGCCTGAACACTGAAGCTTTCTTT. Protein sequence: CASSGTGLNTEAFF.

The rearrangement joins TRBV29-1 to TRBJ1-2; possibly TRBD1 for D (5 bases). The germline V and J ends were trimmed by 3 bases and 2 bases, with 13 bases remaining between them. Germline assignment: CDR1 SQVTM and CDR2 ANQGSEA. CDR3 size: 14 residues. CDR3 protein: CSVEPDSSNYGYTF. DNA for the CDR3: TGCAGCGTTGAGCCCGACAGCTCCAACTATGGCTACACCTTC.

The gene calls are TRBV6-2 or TRBV6-3 and TRBJ2-1; the D gene is possibly TRBD2 (5 bases). The germline gives CDR1 MNHEY, CDR2 SVGEGT. V gave up 5 bases and J gave up 0 bases, with 20 bases separating them. The CDR3 loop spans 18 amino acids. CDR3 sequence (DNA): TGTGCCAGCAGTAGCGCCGGAGGTGGCGGACCCTCCTACAATGAGCAGTTCTTC. This encodes CASSSAGGGGPSYNEQFF.

This clone has more than one count but fewer than ten. The chain links TRBV7-9 to TRBJ1-6; D gene ambiguous. V was shortened by 5 bases and J by 8 bases, with 7 bases between the two germline ends. This CDR3 has 12 amino acids. The germline V gene has CDR1 SEHNR and CDR2 FQNEAQ (reference sequence). The chain's CDR3 is CASSIGDSPLHF. The CDR3 bases are TGTGCCAGCAGCATAGGAGATTCACCCCTCCACTTT. Complete variable domain (other parts from reference TRBV7-9 and TRBJ1-6): DTGVSQNPRHKITKRGQNVTFRCDPISEHNRLYWYRQTLGQGPEFLTYFQNEAQLEKSRLLSDRFSAERPKGSFSTLEIQRTEQGDSAMYLCASSIGDSPLHFGNGTRLTVT.

This clone was observed a single time. The CDR3 region has the DNA TGCAGCGTGTGCGACAGCCTCTACGAGCAGTACTTC. It yields the protein CSVCDSLYEQYF. This chain joins TRBV29-1 and TRBJ2-7; tentative D call: TRBD1 (5 bases). The CDR3 has 12 residues. Trimming removed 6 bases at V and 3 bases at J, with 12 bases between. Germline-derived CDR1 and CDR2 are SQVTM and ANQGSEA.

The V gene is TRBV27, the J gene TRBJ2-5, with TRBD2 matching over 14 bases. V lost 0 bases, J lost 4 bases, and 1 base stayed unmatched. CDR1 MNHEY and CDR2 SMNVEV come from the germline V gene (reference sequence). The CDR3 is 16 residues long. For the CDR3, the DNA is TGTGCCAGCAGTTTATCGGGGACTAGCGGGAGAGAGACCCAGTACTTC. Amino acid sequence: CASSLSGTSGRETQYF.

In DNA, the CDR3 is TGTGCCAGCAGCTCGGGACAAGGCGAGGGTGGCTACACCTTC. Amino acid sequence: CASSSGQGEGGYTF. The chain carries TRBV27 and TRBJ1-2; D may be TRBD1 (6 bases). This CDR3 is 14 amino acids long. CDR1 is MNHEY, CDR2 SMNVEV, per germline (reference sequence). V lost 6 bases to trimming and J lost 7 bases, with 18 bases between them.

The chain uses TRBV5-1 and TRBJ2-3; 12 bases are shared with TRBD1. Germline lookup yields CDR1 SGHRS and CDR2 YFSETQ. The CDR3 consists of 16 residues. J lost 3 bases, V lost 4 bases, and 6 bases had no gene match. The CDR3 loop reads CASSGDRGLSTDTQYF. The CDR3 region has the DNA TGCGCCAGCAGCGGGGACAGGGGGCTGTCGACAGATACGCAGTATTTT.

This chain links TRBV19 with TRBJ1-2, with a possible D match to TRBD1 (5 bases). Germline loops: CDR1 LNHDA, CDR2 SQIVND (reference sequence). This CDR3 has 14 amino acids. Trimming took off 4 bases at V and 7 bases at J, with 16 bases between the two ends. The CDR3 region is CASSNPRGWGGYTF. DNA of the CDR3: TGTGCCAGTAGTAACCCCCGGGGGTGGGGTGGCTACACCTTC. The complete variable domain, with remaining parts taken from reference TRBV19 and TRBJ1-2, reads DGGITQSPKYLFRKEGQNVTLSCEQNLNHDAMYWYRQDPGQGLRLIYYSQIVNDFQKGDIAEGYSVSREKKESFPLTVTSAQKNPTAFYLCASSNPRGWGGYTFGSGTRLTVV.

The rearrangement uses TRBV19 and TRBJ2-3, with unresolved D. V lost 8 bases to trimming and J lost 2 bases, with 11 bases between them. CDR1 is LNHDA, CDR2 SQIVND, per germline (reference sequence). The CDR3 is 13 amino acids. The CDR3 region is CASRYPLTDTQYF. The DNA for the CDR3 is TGTGCCAGTCGTTATCCCCTCACAGATACGCAGTATTTT.

This clone was observed a single time. The V and J genes are TRBV27 and TRBJ1-1, with D possibly being TRBD1 (5 bases). Between the trimmed V and J ends, which lost 5 bases and 3 bases, there was a span of 16 bases. The CDR3 is made up of 15 amino acids. Germline lookup yields CDR1 MNHEY and CDR2 SMNVEV (reference sequence). CDR3 amino acids: CASSNRQEGDTEAFF. CDR3 DNA sequence: TGTGCCAGCAGTAATCGGCAGGAAGGGGACACTGAAGCTTTCTTT.

V usage is TRBV29-1 and J usage is TRBJ2-7, with TRBD1 matching over 9 bases. Germline assignment: CDR1 SQVTM and CDR2 ANQGSEA. The CDR3 totals 13 residues. J gave up 1 base and V 7 bases, and 5 bases lay outside the gene matches. The CDR3 loop reads CSARQGESYEQYF. The CDR3 DNA reads TGCAGCGCGAGACAGGGGGAGTCCTACGAGCAGTACTTC.

The sample holds one count of this clone. V and J are TRBV3-1 (or the pseudogene TRBV3-2) and TRBJ2-7; tentative D call: TRBD2 (6 bases). The ends were cut back, 0 bases at V and 7 bases at J, with 13 bases in the middle. CDR3 length: 14 amino acids. Per germline, CDR1 LGHDT and CDR2 YNNKEL (reference sequence). CDR3 nucleotide sequence: TGTGCCAGCAGCCAAGAAATGGGACTTCGGGAGCAGTACTTC. Its protein product is CASSQEMGLREQYF.

CDR3 bases: TGTGCCAGCAGCCTCGGGACAGGGGAGACCCAGTACTTC. Its translation is CASSLGTGETQYF. The chain carries TRBV7-7 and TRBJ2-5; 9 bases match TRBD1. CDR1 is SSHAT and CDR2 is FNYEAQ in the germline V gene (reference sequence). Trimming at V came to 5 bases and at J to 5 bases, leaving 3 bases not matched to a gene. This CDR3 is built from 13 residues.

The V and J genes are TRBV18 and TRBJ1-3, with no clear D. The CDR3 is 15 residues long. V was pared by 5 bases and J by 0 bases, with 11 bases between. Looked up from germline, CDR1 is KGHSH and CDR2 is LQKENI. In DNA, the CDR3 is TGTGCCAGCTCAACTGACCGGGACTCTGGAAACACCATATATTTT. Protein sequence: CASSTDRDSGNTIYF.

The chain is built from TRBV19 and TRBJ1-2, with D perhaps TRBD1 (5 bases). CDR3 length equals 14 residues. V was shortened by 2 bases and J by 10 bases, with 17 bases between the two germline ends. Germline CDR1 and CDR2: LNHDA and SQIVND (reference sequence). Written as DNA, the CDR3 is TGTGCCAGTAGTATACTCAATCCGGGGGGGTTCTACACCTTC. Its protein is CASSILNPGGFYTF.

In nucleotides, the CDR3 is TGCGCCAGCAGCGTATCCCCACGCGGGGAAGAGACCCAGTACTTC. Its translation is CASSVSPRGEETQYF. This sequence joins TRBV5-1 and TRBJ2-5, with a tentative D call TRBD2 (6 bases). Germline V gene sequence: CDR1 SGHRS, CDR2 YFSETQ. V was pared by 4 bases and J by 3 bases, with 16 bases between. The CDR3 is 15 amino acids.

The chain links TRBV12-3 or TRBV12-4 to TRBJ1-1; D remains ambiguous. Trimming took 6 bases from V and 4 from J, leaving 12 bases between them. The CDR3 extends over 13 amino acids. CDR3 nucleotide sequence: TGTGCCAGCAGCCCCTTCGCGGGCACTGAAGCTTTCTTT. Translating gives CASSPFAGTEAFF.

The genes are TRBV10-1 and TRBJ1-4, with D possibly matching TRBD1 (6 bases). V was shortened by 11 bases and J by 0 bases, with 16 bases between the two germline ends. This CDR3 contains 15 residues. Germline V gives CDR1 WNHNN, CDR2 SYGVQD (reference sequence). In nucleotides, the CDR3 is TGCGCCGGAACCGGGACATTCTCAACTAATGAAAAACTGTTTTTT. It translates to CAGTGTFSTNEKLFF.

This rearrangement joins TRBV19 to TRBJ2-3; 9 bases line up with TRBD1. The V gene end was trimmed by 6 bases and the J gene end by 5 bases; junction bases not matched to a gene: 9. CDR1 LNHDA and CDR2 SQIVND come from the germline V gene (reference sequence). The CDR3 loop spans 15 amino acids. For the CDR3, the DNA is TGTGCCAGTAGCTCATGGGGGACAGGGCTAGATACGCAGTATTTT. It yields the protein CASSSWGTGLDTQYF.

This clone was seen only once. The V gene is TRBV7-8, the J gene TRBJ1-4; possibly TRBD1 for D (6 bases). Germline V gives CDR1 SGHVS, CDR2 FQNEAQ. The CDR3 contains 15 residues. The germline V and J ends were trimmed by 3 bases and 3 bases, with 11 bases remaining between them. For the CDR3, the DNA is TGTGCCAGCAGCTTTAGGGGGTGGGCTAATGAAAAACTGTTTTTT. Its translation is CASSFRGWANEKLFF.

The CDR3 sequence: CASRPDRTSNYGYTF. Here the CDR3 DNA reads TGTGCCAGCAGACCCGACAGGACGTCTAACTATGGCTACACCTTC. The chain combines TRBV2 with TRBJ1-2; D may be TRBD1 (6 bases). Germline CDR1 reads SNHLY; CDR2 reads FYNNEI. The ends were cut back, 6 bases at V and 0 bases at J, with 14 bases in the middle. CDR3 length equals 15 residues.

This clone came up once. Sequence at one end of the junction differs from germline and may be a read error. The V and J genes are TRBV7-2 and TRBJ1-1, with a weak D call TRBD1 (5 bases). Per germline, CDR1 SGHTA and CDR2 FQGNSA. The CDR3 runs 16 residues. CDR3 sequence: CASSLVLVSDNNEAFF. The CDR3 bases are TGTGCCAGCAGCTTAGTCTTAGTGTCGGACAACAATGAAGCTTTCTTT.

The chain combines TRBV4-1 with TRBJ2-4; a weak D match, TRBD2 (5 bases). The CDR3 is made up of 17 amino acids. Germline V gene lookup returns CDR1 MGHRA and CDR2 YSYEKL. Deletions cut 0 bases from V and 0 bases from J, with 12 bases between. The CDR3, as DNA: TGCGCCAGCAGCCAAGAGACTGCCGGGGTAGCCAAAAACATTCAGTACTTC. As protein: CASSQETAGVAKNIQYF.

The rearrangement joins TRBV6-4 to TRBJ2-3, with 8 bases lining up with TRBD2. The CDR3 extends over 15 amino acids. The ends lost 8 bases at V and 4 bases at J; junction bases unmatched: 11. In germline, CDR1 is MRHNA, CDR2 SNTAGT. The CDR3 sequence: CASCPGRASPDTQYF. CDR3 DNA: TGTGCCAGCTGCCCCGGGAGGGCCTCCCCAGATACGCAGTATTTT.

A word on this clone: Other DNA sequences in the same sample also yield this CDR3. This chain links TRBV19 with TRBJ1-1; D gene unclear. The CDR3 is made up of 13 amino acids. V was shortened by 5 bases and J by 3 bases, with 10 bases between the two germline ends. Germline loops: CDR1 LNHDA, CDR2 SQIVND (reference sequence). The chain's CDR3 is CASSAQSDTEAFF. CDR3 DNA: TGTGCCAGTAGTGCCCAGAGCGACACTGAAGCTTTCTTT.